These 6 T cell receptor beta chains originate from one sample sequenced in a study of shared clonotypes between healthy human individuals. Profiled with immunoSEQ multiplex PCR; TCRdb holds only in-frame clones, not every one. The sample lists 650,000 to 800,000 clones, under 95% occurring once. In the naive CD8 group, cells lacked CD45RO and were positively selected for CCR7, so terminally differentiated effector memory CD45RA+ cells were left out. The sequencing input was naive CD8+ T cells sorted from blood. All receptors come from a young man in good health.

As DNA, the CDR3 is TGTGCCAGCAGCCAAGTCGAGGCACTCCAAGAGACCCAGTACTTC. This codes for CASSQVEALQETQYF. This sequence joins TRBV14 and TRBJ2-5; D gene unclear. Germline V gene data show CDR1 as SGHDN and CDR2 as FVKESK. This CDR3 has 15 amino acids. V was trimmed by 1 base and J by 1 base, leaving 10 bases between them.

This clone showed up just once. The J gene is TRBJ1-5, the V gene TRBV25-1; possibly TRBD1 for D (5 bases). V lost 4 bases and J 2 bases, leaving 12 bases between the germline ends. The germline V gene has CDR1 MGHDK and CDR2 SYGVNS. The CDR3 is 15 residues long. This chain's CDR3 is CASSGGQPGNQPQHF. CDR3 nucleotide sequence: TGTGCCAGCAGTGGCGGACAACCAGGCAATCAGCCCCAGCATTTT.

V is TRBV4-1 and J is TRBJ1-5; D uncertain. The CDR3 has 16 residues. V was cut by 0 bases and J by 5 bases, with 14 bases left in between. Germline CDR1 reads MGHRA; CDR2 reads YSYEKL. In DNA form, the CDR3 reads TGCGCCAGCAGCCAAGACGGTGGCAGGTGGGATCAGCCCCAGCATTTT. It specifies CASSQDGGRWDQPQHF.

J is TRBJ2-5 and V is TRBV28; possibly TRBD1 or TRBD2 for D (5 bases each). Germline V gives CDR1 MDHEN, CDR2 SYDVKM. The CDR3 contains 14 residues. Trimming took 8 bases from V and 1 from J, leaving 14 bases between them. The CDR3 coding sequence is TGTGCCAGCTGGGGGTGGCAAACCCAAGAGACCCAGTACTTC. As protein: CASWGWQTQETQYF.

The CDR3 bases are TGCAGCGTTAGCCAGGGTTCCTACGAGCAGTACTTC. It specifies CSVSQGSYEQYF. The V and J genes are TRBV29-1 and TRBJ2-7, with D possibly matching TRBD1 (5 bases). There are 12 residues in the CDR3. Germline V gene sequence: CDR1 SQVTM, CDR2 ANQGSEA. The V end lost 5 bases, the J end lost 1 base, and 9 bases lay between the germline ends.

The CDR3 sequence: CAGMRGVEQYF. The CDR3 DNA is TGTGCCGGTATGAGGGGAGTCGAGCAGTACTTC. The chain is built from TRBV6-1 and TRBJ2-7; possibly TRBD1 or TRBD2 for D (5 bases each). The germline V and J ends were trimmed by 11 bases and 6 bases, with 14 bases remaining between them. This CDR3 comprises 11 residues. CDR1 is MNHNS, CDR2 SASEGT, per germline.